The sequence of this T cell receptor (beta chain) was determined in a study of identical twins. The CDR3 is made up of 14 amino acids. From germline, CDR1 is SGHVS and CDR2 FQNEAQ. With V trimmed by 1 base and J by 1 base, 0 bases remained unmatched. TCRdb used MiXCR to reprocess the 5' RACE reads, holding one entry per CDR3 protein. The table has 240,000 or so distinct CDR3 sequences, about 13% seen once. In this sample, this clonotype turned up a few times. A further study also used this sample, focusing on yellow fever vaccine responses in identical twins.

The gene calls are TRBV7-8 and TRBJ2-5, with TRBD1 matching 7 bases. This receptor was obtained from a woman aged 18-29 years in good health. The sample comprised memory (CD45RO+) T cells sorted from blood. CDR3 coding DNA: TGTGCCAGCAGCTTAGGGGACAGCCAAGAGACCCAGTACTTC. Translation: CASSLGDSQETQYF.